The 25 T cell receptor beta chains reported below all come from one sample, sequenced in a study of Graves' ophthalmopathy and Graves' hyperthyroidism (dated by TCRdb to 2016 to 2019). Sequencing took place on an Illumina HiSeq 2000. For repertoire sequencing, the TCR beta CDR3 regions were amplified from RNA transcripts. HTBI primers and the Qiagen OneStep RT-PCR kit were used in a first-round RT-PCR, which was followed by a second-round multiplex PCR, size selection and purification. The public reads were run again by TCRdb, first through fastp at Q25 and then through MiXCR, and only productive beta chains were kept. Here each entry gathers all rows of one CDR3 protein and keeps the most common genes and DNA. This sample gives about 700,000 distinct CDR3 sequences in total; approximately 40% of them show up just once. 44% of the sample lies in the top ten. Sequenced sample: peripheral blood. The receptor source for this set is an adult man with Graves' ophthalmopathy.

The chain recombines TRBV7-9 with TRBJ2-3; TRBD1 is a possible D gene (6 bases). V shed 8 bases and J shed 5 bases, with 11 bases lying between them. CDR1 is SEHNR and CDR2 is FQNEAQ in the germline V gene (reference sequence). This CDR3 contains 12 residues. This CDR3 reads CASQGQLDTQYF. The DNA for the CDR3 is TGTGCCAGCCAAGGACAGTTAGATACGCAGTATTTT.

This clonotype was detected only a few times. This chain joins TRBV7-2 and TRBJ2-5; no clear D gene. Germline lookup yields CDR1 SGHTA and CDR2 FQGNSA. There are 13 residues in the CDR3. V was pared by 3 bases and J by 2 bases, with 7 bases between. The CDR3 sequence is CASSLVWQETQYF. In DNA, the CDR3 is TGTGCCAGCAGCTTGGTTTGGCAAGAGACCCAGTACTTC.

This clonotype was seen ten or more times. The rearrangement links TRBV9 to TRBJ1-6; D might be TRBD1 (5 bases). Deletions cut 0 bases from V and 10 bases from J, with 11 bases between. The CDR3 is 14 amino acids. The germline V gene encodes CDR1 SGDLS and CDR2 YYNGEE. The DNA of the CDR3 is TGTGCCAGCAGCGTAGCTGTGGGGGACTCACCCCTCCACTTT. Residues: CASSVAVGDSPLHF. The entire variable domain, with the rest obtained from reference TRBV9 and TRBJ1-6, is as follows: DSGVTQTPKHLITATGQRVTLRCSPRSGDLSVYWYQQSLDQGLQFLIQYYNGEERAKGNILERFSAQQFPDLHSELNLSSLELGDSALYFCASSVAVGDSPLHFGNGTRLTVT.

The chain is built from TRBV20-1 and TRBJ2-7; D ambiguous. The CDR3 is made up of 15 amino acids. Germline lookup yields CDR1 DFQATT and CDR2 SNEGSKA (reference sequence). V shed 0 bases and J shed 2 bases, with 14 bases lying between them. For the CDR3, the DNA is TGCAGTGCTAGAGAATCAGCGCAACTCACCTACGAGCAGTACTTC. Protein product: CSARESAQLTYEQYF.

This clonotype came up many times. J is TRBJ2-7 and V is TRBV5-1; D may be TRBD1 or TRBD2 (5 bases each). The CDR3 contains 13 residues. Between the trimmed V and J ends, which lost 5 bases and 0 bases, there was a span of 9 bases. Germline V lookup: CDR1 SGHRS, CDR2 YFSETQ. In DNA form, the CDR3 reads TGCGCCAGCAGTAGAGGGGACTCCTACGAGCAGTACTTC. Translating it yields CASSRGDSYEQYF. Variable domain in full (rest from reference TRBV5-1 and TRBJ2-7): KAGVTQTPRYLIKTRGQQVTLSCSPISGHRSVSWYQQTPGQGLQFLFEYFSETQRNKGNFPGRFSGRQFSNSRSEMNVSTLELGDSALYLCASSRGDSYEQYFGPGTRLTVT.

The V and J genes are TRBV19 and TRBJ1-5; 9 bases are a match to TRBD1. The CDR3 is 16 amino acids. The germline V gene encodes CDR1 LNHDA and CDR2 SQIVND (reference sequence). The trim removed 3 bases at V and 4 bases at J, leaving 7 bases unmatched. The CDR3 sequence is CASSIIQGAGNQPQHF. Here the CDR3 DNA reads TGTGCCAGTAGTATCATACAGGGGGCGGGGAATCAGCCCCAGCATTTT.

This clonotype was found many times. This chain uses TRBV7-3 with TRBJ2-5; tentatively, D is TRBD2 (7 bases). CDR1 is SGHTA and CDR2 is FQGTGA in the germline V gene. V lost 5 bases and J 5 bases, leaving 15 bases between the germline ends. The CDR3 covers 14 residues. CDR3: CASSTNGGLETQYF. CDR3 DNA: TGTGCCAGCAGCACAAACGGGGGGCTGGAGACCCAGTACTTC.

This clonotype came up many times. The V and J genes are TRBV2 and TRBJ1-4; TRBD1 matches at 7 bases. V was clipped by 7 bases and J by 5 bases; unmatched bases: 7. This CDR3 contains 14 residues. The germline CDR1 and CDR2 sequences are SNHLY and FYNNEI. The CDR3 coding sequence is TGTGCCAGCAAGCCGGACAGGTCAAATGAAAAACTGTTTTTT. This gives the protein CASKPDRSNEKLFF.

This clonotype was picked up many times. This chain connects TRBV20-1 to TRBJ2-2, with D hard to call. This CDR3 is 12 amino acids long. Germline loops: CDR1 DFQATT, CDR2 SNEGSKA (reference sequence). With 3 bases removed from V and 3 bases from J, the gap between germline ends came to 5 bases. The CDR3 loop reads CSASRHTGELFF. CDR3 nucleotides: TGCAGTGCTAGCCGCCACACCGGGGAGCTGTTTTTT.

The CDR3 coding sequence is TGTGCCAGCTCAGTAGGACAGGGGGCCGACTACGAGCAGTACTTC. This translates into CASSVGQGADYEQYF. The chain employs TRBV9 and TRBJ2-7; 11 bases map to TRBD1. Germline CDR1 and CDR2: SGDLS and YYNGEE. The CDR3 has 15 amino acids. V trimming: 7 bases; J trimming: 3 bases; junction bases outside the gene matches: 9. Filled out from reference TRBV9 and TRBJ2-7, the complete variable domain reads DSGVTQTPKHLITATGQRVTLRCSPRSGDLSVYWYQQSLDQGLQFLIQYYNGEERAKGNILERFSAQQFPDLHSELNLSSLELGDSALYFCASSVGQGADYEQYFGPGTRLTVT.

As concerns this clonotype: This clone may be a read error of a much larger clone one base away. The rearrangement joins TRBV29-1 to TRBJ1-1; 8 bases match TRBD1. Trimming took 7 bases from V and 3 from J; bases not matched to a gene: 4. The length of the CDR3 is 12 residues. CDR1 is SQVTM and CDR2 is ANQGSEA in the germline V gene. CDR3 sequence reads: CSGQTGDTEAFF. The CDR3 DNA reads as TGCAGCGGTCAGACAGGGGACACTGAAGCTTTCTTT.

Regarding this clonotype: One end of the junction is discordant with germline, which a read error may explain. The chain is built from TRBV25-1 and TRBJ2-2, with 7 bases fitting TRBD2. CDR3 length: 15 residues. Germline V gene sequence: CDR1 MGHDK, CDR2 SYGVNS. CDR3: CASSRGRVRTGELFF. The CDR3 DNA reads TGCGCCAGCAGCCGAGGGAGGGTTCGTACCGGGGAGCTGTTTTTT.

This clonotype occurred a few times. The rearrangement links TRBV24-1 to TRBJ1-5; D gene ambiguous. V was clipped by 11 bases and J by 7 bases, with 23 bases between them. The CDR3 spans 15 residues. The germline gives CDR1 KGHDR, CDR2 SFDVKD. The CDR3 nucleotides are TGTGCCATCCTTCCACTTGGGCAGGCGGGGCAGCCCCAGCATTTT. Amino acid sequence: CAILPLGQAGQPQHF.

Concerning this clonotype itself: This may be a read error, as it is one base from a much larger clone. V usage is TRBV7-8 and J usage is TRBJ1-2; D unresolved. Germline V gives CDR1 SGHVS, CDR2 FQNEAQ. With 3 bases removed from V and 12 bases from J, the gap between germline ends came to 17 bases. The CDR3 spans 13 residues. This chain's CDR3 is CASSLYGYGGHTF. CDR3 bases: TGTGCCAGCAGCTTGTACGGATATGGAGGCCACACCTTC. The complete variable domain, with remaining parts taken from reference TRBV7-8 and TRBJ1-2, reads GAGVSQSPRYKVAKRGQDVALRCDPISGHVSLFWYQQALGQGPEFLTYFQNEAQLDKSGLPSDRFFAERPEGSVSTLKIQRTQQEDSAVYLCASSLYGYGGHTFGSGTRLTVV.

About this clonotype: Being one base from a much bigger clone, this may be a read error. The V and J genes are TRBV20-1 and TRBJ1-3, with no clear D. This CDR3 has 15 residues. CDR1 DFQATT and CDR2 SNEGSKA come from the germline V gene (reference sequence). Trimming cost V 4 bases and J 4 bases, with 17 bases left between them. CDR3 sequence reads: CSAKERGLKGNTIYF. CDR3 sequence (DNA): TGCAGTGCTAAAGAGCGGGGATTAAAAGGAAACACCATATATTTT.

The rearrangement links TRBV25-1 to TRBJ2-2; possibly TRBD1 for D (5 bases). Trimming cost V 6 bases and J 2 bases, with 19 bases left between them. The germline V gene encodes CDR1 MGHDK and CDR2 SYGVNS. This CDR3 contains 17 residues. CDR3 bases: TGTGCCAGCAGCCAAGATCAACCGACAGATAACACCGGGGAGCTGTTTTTT. Protein sequence: CASSQDQPTDNTGELFF.

This clonotype was recorded a few times. The V and J genes are TRBV2 and TRBJ1-6; 9 nucleotides line up with TRBD1. In germline, CDR1 is SNHLY, CDR2 FYNNEI. Trimming cost V 5 bases and J 10 bases; bases outside gene matches: 9. This CDR3 spans 15 amino acids. CDR3 coding DNA: TGTGCCAGCAGTCCGACAGGGGGGCGTCTGTCACCCCTCCACTTT. It yields the protein CASSPTGGRLSPLHF.

This clonotype was recorded once. A much larger clonotype is one base distant, so this may be a read error. The V call is TRBV13, the J call TRBJ1-4; D unresolved. The V gene's germline CDR1 is PRHDT and CDR2 FYEKMQ (reference sequence). The CDR3 length is 15 residues. CDR3 sequence reads: CASSEWFGNNERLFF. CDR3 in DNA: TGTGCCAGCAGTGAATGGTTTGGGAATAATGAAAGACTGTTTTTT.

In the case of this clonotype: One end of the junction does not line up with germline, which may come from a read error. The genes are TRBV7-8 and TRBJ2-7; D is ambiguous. Germline V gene data show CDR1 as SGHVS and CDR2 as FQNEAQ. The CDR3 runs 13 residues. DNA of the CDR3: TGCGCCAGCAGCCGTCTCGGGCTGTACGAGCAGTACTTC. Its translation: CASSRLGLYEQYF. Supplemented by reference TRBV7-8 and TRBJ2-7, the full variable domain reads GAGVSQSPRYKVAKRGQDVALRCDPISGHVSLFWYQQALGQGPEFLTYFQNEAQLDKSGLPSDRFFAERPEGSVSTLKIQRTQQEDSAVYLCASSRLGLYEQYFGPGTRLTVT.

This clonotype was observed a handful of times. The chain links TRBV20-1 to TRBJ1-4, with D possibly being TRBD1 (5 bases). Germline V CDR1 and CDR2: DFQATT, SNEGSKA (reference sequence). This CDR3 has 14 amino acids. V lost 5 bases, J lost 0 bases, and 10 bases lay in between. Here the CDR3 reads CSADQQATNEKLFF. CDR3 DNA: TGCAGTGCTGACCAACAGGCAACTAATGAAAAACTGTTTTTT.

This clonotype was counted between two and nine times. The junction departs from the called germline gene at one end, perhaps through a read error. The J gene is TRBJ1-4, the V gene TRBV10-3; tentatively, D is TRBD1 (5 bases). From germline, CDR1 is ENHRY and CDR2 SYGVKD. This CDR3 contains 15 residues. The DNA for the CDR3 is TGTGCCAGCAGTTCACGCCGGGGGGGGAATGAAAAACTGTTTTTT. Translated, it gives CASSSRRGGNEKLFF.

With respect to this clonotype: Sequence at one end of the junction differs from germline and may be a read error. The chain links TRBV5-5 to TRBJ1-2; 8 bases map to TRBD1. CDR1 is SGHKS and CDR2 is YYEKEE in the germline V gene (reference sequence). The CDR3 is 17 residues long. CDR3 region: CASSLGQGSMSLYGCTF. DNA of the CDR3: TGTGCCAGCAGTCTTGGACAGGGATCCATGTCTCTCTATGGCTGCACCTTC.

In this sample, this clonotype turned up many times. The V call is TRBV2, the J call TRBJ1-2; D is possibly TRBD1 (6 bases). This CDR3 has 14 residues. Trimming stripped 6 bases from V and 5 bases from J, with 16 bases between. Looked up from germline, CDR1 is SNHLY and CDR2 is FYNNEI. The CDR3: CASSTDRSTYGYTF. In DNA, the CDR3 is TGTGCCAGCAGCACTGACAGGTCCACGTATGGCTACACCTTC.

About this clonotype: A clone one base away is much larger, so this may be a read error. V gene TRBV19 combines with J gene TRBJ1-2; D is ambiguous. V lost 6 bases, J lost 6 bases, and 14 bases lay in between. CDR3 length equals 13 residues. Germline CDR1 LNHDA, CDR2 SQIVND (reference sequence). The CDR3 sequence is CASRATRYDGYTF. Written as DNA, the CDR3 is TGTGCCAGTAGGGCCACACGATATGATGGCTACACCTTC.

As to this clonotype: The junction and the germline gene differ at one end; a read error may be behind it. This chain joins TRBV7-9 and TRBJ2-7; D may be TRBD1 or TRBD2 (6 bases each). Germline V gene data show CDR1 as SEHNR and CDR2 as FQNEAQ (reference sequence). This CDR3 has 14 residues. The CDR3 loop reads CANSSGGSSYEQYF. CDR3 DNA sequence: TGTGCCAACAGCTCCGGGGGCAGCTCCTACGAGCAGTACTTC.